This TCR beta chain was profiled in a study of T cells after yellow fever vaccination. Trimming took off 10 bases at V and 0 bases at J, with 16 bases between the two ends. This CDR3 is built from 14 residues. CDR1 is MNHEY and CDR2 is SMNVEV in the germline V gene (reference sequence). At least ten counts were recorded for this clonotype. Its cognate antigen is unknown. Notes on the study in general: A weaker but faster secondary response was observed, peaking on day 5 versus 15. Boosting was followed by the reappearance of most primary-vaccination clones (roughly 96% CD4, about 90% CD8). There was a possibility that FACS-sorted repertoires contained abundant clonotypes contaminating from the bulk population.

Making TCR cDNA involved 5'RACE template switching, which added UMIs and a universal primer site. From the 5' RACE reads, TCRdb called clonotypes with MiXCR, one entry per CDR3 protein. This table holds 120,000 or so distinct CDR3 sequences, 7.2% found once. The sequencing used CD4+ T cells sorted from PBMCs, collected 45 days after the first yellow fever vaccination. The chain employs TRBV27 and TRBJ2-7, with TRBD2 as a possible D gene (5 bases). This TCR derives from a man aged 18 to 30 who received the YFV17D yellow fever vaccine. The CDR3 DNA is TGTGCCACCCGGAAAGAGGGCCACTCCTACGAGCAGTACTTC. Amino acids: CATRKEGHSYEQYF.